Listed below are T cell receptor beta chains from one sample, sequenced in a study of cytomegalovirus exposure and HLA in healthy donors. The table came from immunoSEQ multiplex PCR; TCRdb's copy has only in-frame clones and leaves some out. The profile shows roughly 170,000 clones, 70% to 85% of them singletons. Sequenced input: PBMCs. All receptors derive from a girl aged 2 to 9 in good health and CMV-seropositive. Both conserved end residues are part of each CDR3. The D gene is left open where the match is weak. The size of a clone is reported for some rows only, either as once, few or many, or as a class for expanded clones.

TRBJ1-4 | TRBV13 | once | TRBD1 | CASSSLSRRDSEKLFF | TGTGCCAGCAGCTCATTATCGAGAAGGGACAGCGAAAAACTGTTTTTT
TRBJ2-2 | TRBV7-6 | few | . | CASSLVVASNTGELFF | TGTGCCAGCAGCTTAGTTGTGGCCTCGAACACCGGGGAGCTGTTTTTT
TRBJ2-1 | TRBV25-1 | few | . | CASSDPQGRVYNEQFF | TGTGCCAGCAGTGATCCTCAGGGAAGGGTCTACAATGAGCAGTTCTTC
TRBJ1-5 | TRBV2 | . | . | CASSLQGSEPQHF | TGTGCCAGCAGTTTACAGGGTTCAGAGCCCCAGCATTTT
TRBJ2-1 | TRBV11-3 | . | . | CASSLWGYGQNFYNEQFF | TGTGCCAGCAGCTTATGGGGATATGGACAAAACTTCTACAATGAGCAGTTCTTC
TRBJ2-7 | TRBV4-1 | . | TRBD1 | CASSHALRTGETYEQYF | TGCGCCAGCAGCCATGCCCTCCGGACAGGAGAAACCTACGAGCAGTACTTC
TRBJ1-3 | TRBV4-1 | . | . | CASSGAGVGGITRNTIYF | TGCGCCAGCAGCGGCGCTGGCGTCGGGGGGATCACGAGGAACACCATATATTTT
TRBJ2-7 | TRBV29-1 | once | TRBD1 | CSVERGQGDEQYF | TGCAGCGTTGAGAGGGGACAGGGGGACGAGCAGTACTTC
TRBJ1-1 | TRBV28 | . | . | CASSFLGGALGDTEAFF | TGTGCCAGCAGTTTTTTAGGGGGGGCATTGGGTGATACTGAAGCTTTCTTT
TRBJ1-2 | TRBV19 | . | . | CASRDTLVGYTF | TGTGCCAGCCGCGACACATTAGTCGGCTACACCTTC
TRBJ1-2 | TRBV6-1 | . | . | CASSGTTNYGYTF | TGTGCCAGCAGTGGCACAACGAACTATGGCTACACCTTC
TRBJ2-1 | TRBV25-1 | . | TRBD2 | CASSELPLAGKRNEQFF | TGTGCCAGCAGTGAACTCCCACTAGCGGGAAAAAGGAATGAGCAGTTCTTC
TRBJ2-3 | TRBV6-5 | . | TRBD1 | CASSLGTGPTDTQYF | TGTGCCAGCAGTCTCGGGACAGGGCCCACAGATACGCAGTATTTT
TRBJ2-7 | TRBV6-1 | . | . | CASLEVSYEQYF | TGTGCCAGCTTAGAGGTCTCCTACGAGCAGTACTTC
TRBJ2-1 | TRBV27 | . | TRBD2 | CASSLIFSGSRYNEQFF | TGTGCCAGCAGTTTAATATTTAGCGGGAGTCGGTACAATGAGCAGTTCTTC
TRBJ1-6 | TRBV25-1 | . | . | CASRQGGNSPLHF | TGTGCCAGCAGGCAGGGTGGTAATTCACCCCTCCACTTT
TRBJ1-1 | TRBV30 | . | . | CASPLSGDTEAFF | TGTGCTTCTCCTTTATCAGGGGACACTGAAGCTTTCTTT
TRBJ1-6 | TRBV30 | once | . | CAWSVEGRPLHF | TGTGCCTGGAGTGTAGAGGGTCGACCCCTCCACTTT
TRBJ2-7 | TRBV19 | . | TRBD1 | CASRYRDSTYEQYF | TGTGCCAGTAGATATCGGGACAGCACCTACGAGCAGTACTTC
TRBJ2-6 | TRBV11-2 | . | . | CASSLVFGGNSGANVLTF | TGTGCCAGCAGCTTAGTCTTTGGCGGGAACTCTGGGGCCAACGTCCTGACTTTC
TRBJ2-3 | TRBV5-1 | . | TRBD1 | CASSSEPGATGVGDTQYF | TGCGCCAGCAGCTCCGAGCCAGGGGCGACAGGGGTGGGAGATACGCAGTATTTT
TRBJ1-6 | TRBV11-1 | . | . | CASSMSGTSDSPLHF | TGTGCCAGCAGCATGTCCGGGACAAGCGATTCACCCCTCCACTTT
TRBJ2-7 | TRBV5-4 | . | TRBD1 | CASSRSGGQGAYEQYF | TGTGCCAGCAGCCGCTCGGGGGGACAGGGGGCCTACGAGCAGTACTTC
TRBJ2-1 | TRBV5-1 | . | TRBD1 | CASSSGQGAYNEQFF | TGCGCCAGCAGCTCCGGACAGGGAGCCTACAATGAGCAGTTCTTC
TRBJ2-1 | TRBV7-8 | . | TRBD2 | CASSLARLAGGSYNEQFF | TGTGCCAGCAGCTTAGCGAGACTAGCGGGGGGCTCCTACAATGAGCAGTTCTTC
TRBJ1-1 | TRBV5-1 | . | . | CASSLGTLTEAFF | TGCGCCAGCAGCTTGGGGACACTCACTGAAGCTTTCTTT
TRBJ2-7 | TRBV11-2 | . | TRBD1 | CASRSIRGQTVDEQYF | TGTGCCAGCAGATCGATAAGGGGACAGACGGTAGACGAGCAGTACTTC
TRBJ2-7 | TRBV28 | . | TRBD2 | CASNLIGLAGVGEQYF | TGTGCCAGCAACCTAATAGGACTAGCGGGAGTTGGCGAGCAGTACTTC
TRBJ1-5 | TRBV30 | . | . | CAWSVRGLGKPQHF | TGTGCCTGGAGTGTACGCGGGCTAGGGAAGCCCCAGCATTTT
TRBJ2-7 | TRBV10-3 | . | TRBD2 | CAISVVAGGQGSEQYF | TGTGCCATCAGTGTTGTAGCGGGAGGGCAGGGCTCCGAGCAGTACTTC
TRBJ2-7 | TRBV7-9 | . | . | CASSLVTGYEQYF | TGTGCCAGCAGCTTAGTTACGGGGTACGAGCAGTACTTC
TRBJ2-7 | TRBV28 | . | . | CASSLMLDYEQYF | TGTGCCAGCAGTTTAATGCTAGACTACGAGCAGTACTTC
TRBJ2-7 | TRBV5-1 | . | . | CASSLGGRGGIYEQYF | TGCGCCAGCAGCTTGGGAGGGAGGGGGGGGATCTACGAGCAGTACTTC
TRBJ1-1 | TRBV2 | . | TRBD1 | CASRGQGTSTEAFF | TGTGCCAGCAGGGGACAGGGGACGTCCACTGAAGCTTTCTTT
TRBJ2-7 | TRBV18 | . | . | CASSPLGETSEQYF | TGTGCCAGCTCACCCTTAGGGGAAACGAGCGAGCAGTACTTC
TRBJ2-5 | TRBV6-1 | . | TRBD2 | CASGLAGGIQETQYF | TGTGCCAGCGGACTAGCGGGAGGGATACAAGAGACCCAGTACTTC
TRBJ1-4 | TRBV5-5 | . | . | CASSSRTATNEKLFF | TGTGCCAGCAGCTCCAGGACAGCAACTAATGAAAAACTGTTTTTT
TRBJ1-2 | TRBV6-5 | . | TRBD1 | CASSYSITGAAYGYTF | TGTGCCAGCAGTTACTCGATAACAGGGGCTGCCTATGGCTACACCTTC
TRBJ2-2 | TRBV5-1 | . | TRBD2 | CASSIRTSGKAGELFF | TGCGCCAGCAGCATAAGGACTAGCGGGAAAGCCGGGGAGCTGTTTTTT
TRBJ1-6 | TRBV6-1 | . | . | CASSELGRVNNSPLHF | TGTGCCAGCAGTGAATTGGGCAGGGTCAATAATTCACCCCTCCACTTT
TRBJ2-7 | TRBV7-2 | . | . | CASSQKQGGFYEQYF | TGTGCCAGCAGCCAGAAACAGGGCGGTTTTTACGAGCAGTACTTC
TRBJ1-2 | TRBV18 | . | . | CASSPAVGGGYGYTF | TGTGCCAGCTCACCGGCTGTTGGGGGAGGCTATGGCTACACCTTC
TRBJ2-2 | TRBV7-2 | once | TRBD1 | CASRQTQGANGELFF | TGTGCCAGCAGACAAACTCAGGGGGCGAACGGGGAGCTGTTTTTT
TRBJ2-6 | TRBV10-3 | . | . | CATQRVISGANVLTF | TGTGCCACCCAGCGGGTAATCTCTGGGGCCAACGTCCTGACTTTC
TRBJ2-7 | TRBV13 | . | . | CASSLQSLAWQYF | TGTGCCAGCAGCTTACAGTCCCTGGCTTGGCAGTACTTC
TRBJ2-3 | TRBV7-6 | . | . | CASSLAVADTQYF | TGTGCCAGCAGCTTAGCCGTTGCAGATACGCAGTATTTT
TRBJ2-7 | TRBV28 | once | . | CASSFRHLGEQYF | TGTGCCAGCAGTTTCCGTCACCTAGGAGAGCAGTACTTC
TRBJ1-1 | TRBV6-5 | . | . | CASSSPGSGDTEAFF | TGTGCCAGCAGTTCCCCCGGCAGCGGAGACACTGAAGCTTTCTTT
TRBJ2-7 | TRBV28 | . | TRBD1 | CASSGTGSAVSYEQYF | TGTGCCAGCAGTGGGACAGGGAGCGCGGTCTCCTACGAGCAGTACTTC
TRBJ1-4 | TRBV2 | . | TRBD1 | CASSGDREVEKLFF | TGTGCCAGCAGTGGGGACAGGGAGGTTGAAAAACTGTTTTTT
TRBJ2-1 | TRBV29-1 | . | TRBD2 | CSVGGTSGTTSYNEQFF | TGCAGCGTTGGTGGGACTAGCGGGACCACCTCCTACAATGAGCAGTTCTTC